This record looks at one TCR beta chain sequence and its context. This sample was taken from a study of blood T cell repertoires in COVID-19. In the original processing: Researchers report that nucleated cell counts were estimated from reference gene primer amplification. Libraries were prepared by immunoSEQ multiplex PCR; TCRdb keeps only in-frame clonotypes and omits some of them. V and J calls and clone size are given by that table; D and trimming were obtained from the DNA. The sample holds about 220,000 clones, around 89% seen once. Sequencing was performed on PBMCs or T cells enriched from blood (not recorded which). This clonotype was obtained from a woman younger than 30 in a cohort exposed to, infected with or recovered from COVID-19 (not recorded which).

In DNA form, the CDR3 reads TGTGCCAGCAGCTCTTGGACAGCCGAGGACTCTGGAAACACCATATATTTT. Protein: CASSSWTAEDSGNTIYF. This chain uses TRBV11-2 with TRBJ1-3; maybe TRBD1 (6 bases). The CDR3 loop spans 17 amino acids. The germline gives CDR1 SGHAT, CDR2 FQNNGV. Trimming removed 4 bases from V and 0 bases from J, with 16 bases in between.